The 3 T cell receptor beta chains reported below all come from one sample, sequenced in a study of T cell responses to AZD1222 COVID-19 vaccine. Profiled with immunoSEQ multiplex PCR; TCRdb holds only in-frame clones, not every one. This table has 150,000 or so clones, about 91% appearing once. The sample in question was peripheral blood, obtained on day 0 of AZD1222 vaccination. These receptors all come from an adult in good health.

The chain recombines TRBV28 with TRBJ2-7, with D unresolved. Germline lookup yields CDR1 MDHEN and CDR2 SYDVKM. CDR3 size: 12 residues. V was cut by 3 bases and J by 7 bases, with 10 bases left in between. The CDR3 is CASSFPTQEQYF. CDR3 DNA sequence: TGTGCCAGCAGTTTCCCTACACAGGAGCAGTACTTC.

The CDR3 spells CASTPSAWGQGGHGYTF. The CDR3 nucleotides are TGTGCCAGCACCCCATCGGCGTGGGGACAGGGAGGTCATGGCTACACCTTC. The chain employs TRBV7-2 and TRBJ1-2; TRBD1 aligns across 9 bases. The germline V gene has CDR1 SGHTA and CDR2 FQGNSA. The V segment lost 7 bases and the J segment 6 bases; nucleotides outside the gene matches: 18. The CDR3 is 17 residues long.

The chain combines TRBV7-2 with TRBJ2-7; D gene ambiguous. This CDR3 spans 14 amino acids. The V end lost 0 bases, the J end lost 1 base, and 7 bases lay between the germline ends. Germline CDR1 SGHTA, CDR2 FQGNSA. In DNA, the CDR3 is TGTGCCAGCAGCTTAGCCAGTATGTCCTACGAGCAGTACTTC. Its protein product is CASSLASMSYEQYF.